This is a list of T cell receptor beta chains from one sample in a study of molecular identifiers for immune sequencing clone quantification. TCRdb reprocessed the PCR reads with MiXCR, giving one entry per CDR3 protein. The sample contains about 320,000 distinct CDR3 sequences, about 23% of which appear only once. Sequencing used naive CD8+ T cells from blood, with Jurkat cell RNA spiked in. The receptors stem from a human donor in good health. Some libraries in this study had Jurkat cell RNA spiked in. The conserved cysteine and the conserved F or W are not part of the CDR3 here. The order of the fields is J gene, V gene, CDR3 protein.

j_call: TRBJ2-7
v_call: TRBV6-2/TRBV6-3
cdr3_aa: ASSSPGLATYEQY

j_call: TRBJ1-2
v_call: TRBV13
cdr3_aa: ASSEGGLYDYT

j_call: TRBJ2-7
v_call: TRBV6-2/TRBV6-3
cdr3_aa: ASSYGVGQFREQY

j_call: TRBJ1-1
v_call: TRBV28
cdr3_aa: ASRTGTAINTEAF

j_call: TRBJ2-7
v_call: TRBV19
cdr3_aa: ASSYRGTYEQY

j_call: TRBJ1-1
v_call: TRBV30
cdr3_aa: AYEWGAEAF

j_call: TRBJ1-2
v_call: TRBV12-3/TRBV12-4
cdr3_aa: ASSNRDFPGYT

j_call: TRBJ2-1
v_call: TRBV3-2
cdr3_aa: ASKTPGLVSEQF

j_call: TRBJ1-1
v_call: TRBV29-1
cdr3_aa: SVDLAYEAF

j_call: TRBJ2-5
v_call: TRBV27
cdr3_aa: ASSPNLGTEEETQY

j_call: TRBJ2-2
v_call: TRBV4-1
cdr3_aa: ASSQVVRNTGELF

j_call: TRBJ2-3
v_call: TRBV27
cdr3_aa: ASSSGTFPGTDTQY

j_call: TRBJ1-4
v_call: TRBV9
cdr3_aa: ASSVGDRTNEKLF

j_call: TRBJ1-2
v_call: TRBV4-1
cdr3_aa: ASSPSDRDRYGYT

j_call: TRBJ2-7
v_call: TRBV5-6
cdr3_aa: ASSSRGGQTYEQY

j_call: TRBJ2-5
v_call: TRBV29-1
cdr3_aa: SVDGLAEGGETQY

j_call: TRBJ1-4
v_call: TRBV28
cdr3_aa: ASSLRGGNEKLF

j_call: TRBJ2-3
v_call: TRBV12-3/TRBV12-4
cdr3_aa: ASSPRTSGGGGTDTQY

j_call: TRBJ1-5
v_call: TRBV6-4
cdr3_aa: ASSDSGQRQYSNQPQH

j_call: TRBJ2-3
v_call: TRBV2
cdr3_aa: ASRHGLAGNTDTQY

j_call: TRBJ2-3
v_call: TRBV12-3/TRBV12-4
cdr3_aa: ASGQGIDTQY

j_call: TRBJ2-1
v_call: TRBV4-3
cdr3_aa: ASSQDEYVGEQF

j_call: TRBJ1-2
v_call: TRBV6-5
cdr3_aa: ASSYAGTENGYT